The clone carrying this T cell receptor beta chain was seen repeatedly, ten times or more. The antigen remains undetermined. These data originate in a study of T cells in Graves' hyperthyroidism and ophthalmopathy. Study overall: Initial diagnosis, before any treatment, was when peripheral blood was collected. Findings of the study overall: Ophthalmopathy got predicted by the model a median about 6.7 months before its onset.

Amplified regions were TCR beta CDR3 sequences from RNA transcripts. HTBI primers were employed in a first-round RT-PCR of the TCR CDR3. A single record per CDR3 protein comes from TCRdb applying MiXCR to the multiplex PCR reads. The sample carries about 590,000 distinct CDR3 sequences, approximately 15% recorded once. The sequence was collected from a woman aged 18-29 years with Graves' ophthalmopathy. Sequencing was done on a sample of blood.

CDR3 bases: TGCAGCGTTGATGGCAGTAGACTAGCGGGAGGACCTCTTAGCACAGATACGCAGTATTTT. It encodes CSVDGSRLAGGPLSTDTQYF. The V call is TRBV29-1, the J call TRBJ2-3; 13 bases fit TRBD2. The CDR3 is made up of 20 amino acids. V trimming: 3 bases; J trimming: 0 bases; junction bases outside the gene matches: 15. Germline loops: CDR1 SQVTM, CDR2 ANQGSEA.